This T cell receptor beta chain was sequenced in a study of cytotoxic CD8 clonotypes in ibrutinib-treated CLL. Germline CDR1 MNHEY, CDR2 SVGAGI. The CDR3 consists of 15 residues. V shed 0 bases and J shed 0 bases, with 9 bases lying between them. The table came from immunoSEQ multiplex PCR; TCRdb's copy has only in-frame clones and leaves some out. The repertoire consists of more than 200,000 clones, with 70% occurring once and the leading ten covering 15%. The chain employs TRBV6-5 and TRBJ2-7; D is ambiguous. The source material was PBMCs, sampled after 24 months of ibrutinib treatment. This receptor was identified in a human donor with chronic lymphocytic leukemia. Here the CDR3 DNA reads TGTGCCAGCAGTTACTCCAGTCGCGGCTCCTACGAGCAGTACTTC. This sequence encodes CASSYSSRGSYEQYF.